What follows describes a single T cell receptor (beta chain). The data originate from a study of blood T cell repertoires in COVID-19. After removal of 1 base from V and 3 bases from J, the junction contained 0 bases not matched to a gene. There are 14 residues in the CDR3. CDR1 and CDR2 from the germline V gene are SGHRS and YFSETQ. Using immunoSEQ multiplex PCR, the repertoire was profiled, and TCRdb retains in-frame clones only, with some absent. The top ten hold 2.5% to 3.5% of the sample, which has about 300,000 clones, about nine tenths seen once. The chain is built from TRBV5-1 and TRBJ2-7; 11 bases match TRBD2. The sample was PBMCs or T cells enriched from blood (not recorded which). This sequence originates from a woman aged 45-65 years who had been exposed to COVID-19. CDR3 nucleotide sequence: TGCGCCAGCAGCTTGACTAGCGGGGGCTACGAGCAGTACTTC. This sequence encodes CASSLTSGGYEQYF.